Each of the 18 T cell receptor beta chains below was sequenced from the same sample in a study of T cells in Graves' hyperthyroidism and ophthalmopathy. The investigators amplified TCR beta CDR3 regions from RNA transcripts. First-round RT-PCR of the TCR CDR3 relied on the HTBI primer set. TCRdb re-derived calls from the multiplex PCR reads in MiXCR, one entry per CDR3 protein. The sample carries 250,000 to 300,000 distinct CDR3 sequences, 13% recorded once. Sequencing was performed on blood. The receptor set was obtained from a woman aged 25 to 45 with Graves' hyperthyroidism that later progressed to Graves' ophthalmopathy.

This clonotype was recorded at least ten times. The J gene is TRBJ2-2, the V gene TRBV20-1; maybe TRBD1 (6 bases). CDR1 is DFQATT and CDR2 is SNEGSKA in the germline V gene (reference sequence). The CDR3 totals 15 residues. The V end was cut by 1 base, the J end by 6 bases, with 15 bases between. The CDR3 protein is CSARVGTGSSGELFF. In DNA, the CDR3 is TGCAGTGCTAGAGTTGGAACAGGGTCGTCCGGGGAGCTGTTTTTT.

V and J are TRBV6-4 and TRBJ1-4; the match to TRBD1 covers 8 bases. The CDR3 contains 16 residues. Germline CDR1 and CDR2: MRHNA and SNTAGT. The junction had 11 bases not matched to a gene; V was cut back by 6 bases and J by 5 bases. The CDR3 sequence: CASRRRKDRDNEKLFF. DNA for the CDR3: TGTGCCAGCAGACGAAGAAAGGACAGGGACAATGAAAAACTGTTTTTT.

Ten or more counts support this clonotype. The V call is TRBV7-9, the J call TRBJ2-7; the D is unclear. With 2 bases removed from V and 2 bases from J, the gap between germline ends came to 7 bases. The CDR3 runs to 13 residues. Germline CDR1 reads SEHNR; CDR2 reads FQNEAQ (reference sequence). The CDR3 spells CASSLRGTYEQYF. CDR3 in DNA: TGTGCCAGCAGCTTACGCGGTACCTACGAGCAGTACTTC. The complete variable domain, with remaining parts taken from reference TRBV7-9 and TRBJ2-7, reads DTGVSQNPRHKITKRGQNVTFRCDPISEHNRLYWYRQTLGQGPEFLTYFQNEAQLEKSRLLSDRFSAERPKGSFSTLEIQRTEQGDSAMYLCASSLRGTYEQYFGPGTRLTVT.

This clonotype was counted many times. The chain has TRBV6-2 or TRBV6-3 and TRBJ2-2, with 14 bases matching TRBD2. V lost 3 bases to trimming and J lost 4 bases; unmatched junction nucleotides: 13. The CDR3 extends over 20 amino acids. Germline-derived CDR1 and CDR2 are MNHEY and SVGEGT. For the CDR3, the DNA is TGTGCCAGCAGTTATCCTTCGGGACTAGCGGGAGAAGGGGTCACCGGGGAGCTGTTTTTT. Translation: CASSYPSGLAGEGVTGELFF.

This clonotype occurred many times. CDR3 residues: CASSPPGNTGELFF. In DNA, the CDR3 is TGTGCCAGCAGCCCGCCAGGGAACACCGGGGAGCTGTTTTTT. The chain employs TRBV3-1 and TRBJ2-2; D is ambiguous. The germline V and J ends were trimmed by 4 bases and 1 base, with 7 bases remaining between them. The germline V gene has CDR1 LGHDT and CDR2 YNNKEL (reference sequence). This CDR3 is 14 amino acids long.

This clonotype has at least ten counts. This chain's CDR3 is CASSQSGGDNEQFF. CDR3 DNA sequence: TGTGCCAGCAGCCAATCGGGGGGGGACAATGAGCAGTTCTTC. This chain connects TRBV12-3 or TRBV12-4 to TRBJ2-1; TRBD2 matches at 8 bases. This CDR3 spans 14 amino acids. Unmatched junction bases numbered 6, after V lost 6 bases and J lost 5 bases.

This clonotype has at least ten counts. This chain joins TRBV6-2 or TRBV6-3 and TRBJ2-1; TRBD2 aligns across 10 bases. Germline V gene data show CDR1 as MNHEY and CDR2 as SVGEGT. V dropped 5 bases and J dropped 3; count of bases not matched to a gene: 7. The CDR3 has 16 residues. The CDR3 coding sequence is TGTGCCAGCAGTGGCCCTCTAGCGGGAGTCTACAATGAGCAGTTCTTC. Protein product: CASSGPLAGVYNEQFF.

The sample holds many counts of this clonotype. V and J are TRBV20-1 and TRBJ1-4; D unresolved. The CDR3 is 12 residues long. Germline values: CDR1 DFQATT, CDR2 SNEGSKA (reference sequence). The germline V and J ends were trimmed by 0 bases and 12 bases, with 11 bases remaining between them. The CDR3 nucleotides are TGCAGTGCTAGAGAGGTTGGGGTAGAACTGTTTTTT. Its translation: CSAREVGVELFF.

This clonotype has more than one count but fewer than ten. A clone one base away is much larger, so this may be a read error. This sequence joins TRBV28 and TRBJ1-1; D might be TRBD1 (6 bases). CDR1 MDHEN and CDR2 SYDVKM come from the germline V gene. The CDR3 consists of 15 residues. The CDR3 nucleotides read TGTGCCAGCAGTGGGAAGGGGGACATGAACACTGAAACTTTCTTT. Protein sequence: CASSGKGDMNTETFF.

This clonotype appeared a few times. The chain combines TRBV5-4 with TRBJ1-1, with a weak D call TRBD1 (6 bases). This CDR3 contains 13 residues. Germline V lookup: CDR1 SGHNT, CDR2 YYREEE (reference sequence). The V end lost 6 bases, the J end lost 5 bases, and 14 bases lay between the germline ends. Here the CDR3 DNA reads TGTGCCAGCAAAGGGGGGAGGAAGACTGAAGCTTTCTTT. It specifies CASKGGRKTEAFF.

This clonotype was counted at least ten times. The chain is built from TRBV11-2 and TRBJ2-1; D ambiguous. The V gene's germline CDR1 is SGHAT and CDR2 FQNNGV. V was clipped by 4 bases and J by 5 bases, with 12 bases between them. This CDR3 is built from 14 residues. CDR3 bases: TGTGCCAGCAGCTCCCAGACCTGGAACAATGAGCAGTTCTTC. Amino acids: CASSSQTWNNEQFF.

This clonotype occurred many times. The J gene is TRBJ2-3, the V gene TRBV28; the D is unclear. There are 16 residues in the CDR3. With 5 bases removed from V and 0 bases from J, the gap between germline ends came to 15 bases. The germline CDR1 and CDR2 sequences are MDHEN and SYDVKM. The CDR3 is CASSPLGITSTDTQYF. In DNA, the CDR3 is TGTGCCAGCAGTCCCTTGGGGATTACTAGCACAGATACGCAGTATTTT.

This sequence joins TRBV11-1 and TRBJ2-5, with 14 positions matching TRBD2. CDR1 is SGHAT, CDR2 FQDESV, per germline (reference sequence). This CDR3 is 20 amino acids long. Trimming cost V 8 bases and J 1 base; bases outside gene matches: 18. As DNA, the CDR3 is TGTGCCAGCTCACCCCCTTCGGGGACTAGCGGGAGAGCCCGCCAAGAGACCCAGTACTTC. This sequence encodes CASSPPSGTSGRARQETQYF.

This clonotype was recorded at least ten times. J is TRBJ2-1 and V is TRBV7-6; 12 bases line up with TRBD2. The germline gives CDR1 SGHVS, CDR2 FNYEAQ. The CDR3 contains 17 residues. Losses at the gene ends were 5 bases for V and 4 bases for J; bases not matched to a gene: 9. CDR3 loop: CASSASTSGSRYNEQFF. The CDR3 region has the DNA TGTGCCAGCAGCGCCTCGACTAGCGGGAGTAGATACAATGAGCAGTTCTTC.

Many counts were recorded for this clonotype. The V and J genes are TRBV28 and TRBJ1-2, with no clear D. The CDR3 spans 14 residues. Trimming removed 3 bases from V and 5 bases from J, with 13 bases in between. Germline CDR1 reads MDHEN; CDR2 reads SYDVKM. In nucleotides, the CDR3 is TGTGCCAGCAGTTTCGCGGGAAACGGGTATGGCTACACCTTC. It specifies CASSFAGNGYGYTF.

The table lists this clonotype with many counts. The rearrangement joins TRBV5-1 to TRBJ1-1; no definite D call. The CDR3 consists of 12 residues. V lost 0 bases, J lost 7 bases, and 7 bases lay in between. Germline loops: CDR1 SGHRS, CDR2 YFSETQ. The CDR3 bases are TGCGCCAGCAGCTTGGCCTACGGTGAAGCTTTCTTT. This translates into CASSLAYGEAFF.

By frequency in the sample, this clonotype is large. The V and J genes are TRBV6-1 and TRBJ2-3; 8 bases are a match to TRBD2. The V gene's germline CDR1 is MNHNS and CDR2 SASEGT. The V and J ends lost 3 bases and 1 base, in that order; junction bases with no gene match: 9. The length of the CDR3 is 17 residues. The CDR3 sequence is CASSEAGGVSGTDTQYF. CDR3 nucleotides: TGTGCCAGCAGTGAGGCGGGAGGAGTATCGGGCACAGATACGCAGTATTTT.

This chain joins TRBV7-3 and TRBJ2-3; the match to TRBD2 covers 8 bases. CDR3 length: 15 residues. Germline V CDR1 and CDR2: SGHTA, FQGTGA. J gave up 5 bases and V 2 bases, and 6 bases lay outside the gene matches. The CDR3: CASSLAGGFLDTQYF. CDR3 coding DNA: TGTGCCAGCAGCTTAGCGGGGGGATTTTTAGATACGCAGTATTTT.